This TCR beta chain was identified in a study of blood T cell repertoires in COVID-19. At the level of the study: Acute-phase and convalescent COVID-19 samples originated in the United States, Italy and Spain.

It was during active infection that Seattle patients were enrolled and then longitudinally followed. The protocol was immunoSEQ multiplex PCR, while the TCRdb copy is restricted to in-frame clones and leaves out a portion. Among 150,000 to 200,000 clones listed, more than 80% were seen once. Germline V gene sequence: CDR1 MNHEY, CDR2 SMNVEV (reference sequence). Trimming removed 8 bases from V and 0 bases from J, with 20 bases in between. CDR3 length: 16 amino acids. This chain connects TRBV27 to TRBJ2-7; D is perhaps TRBD2 (5 bases). The sequencing input was peripheral blood. This sequence originates from a middle-aged woman with COVID-19, enrolled during active disease. The CDR3 spells CASGNLLTGSSYEQYF. In DNA, the CDR3 is TGTGCCAGCGGCAACCTCCTTACGGGGTCCTCCTACGAGCAGTACTTC.